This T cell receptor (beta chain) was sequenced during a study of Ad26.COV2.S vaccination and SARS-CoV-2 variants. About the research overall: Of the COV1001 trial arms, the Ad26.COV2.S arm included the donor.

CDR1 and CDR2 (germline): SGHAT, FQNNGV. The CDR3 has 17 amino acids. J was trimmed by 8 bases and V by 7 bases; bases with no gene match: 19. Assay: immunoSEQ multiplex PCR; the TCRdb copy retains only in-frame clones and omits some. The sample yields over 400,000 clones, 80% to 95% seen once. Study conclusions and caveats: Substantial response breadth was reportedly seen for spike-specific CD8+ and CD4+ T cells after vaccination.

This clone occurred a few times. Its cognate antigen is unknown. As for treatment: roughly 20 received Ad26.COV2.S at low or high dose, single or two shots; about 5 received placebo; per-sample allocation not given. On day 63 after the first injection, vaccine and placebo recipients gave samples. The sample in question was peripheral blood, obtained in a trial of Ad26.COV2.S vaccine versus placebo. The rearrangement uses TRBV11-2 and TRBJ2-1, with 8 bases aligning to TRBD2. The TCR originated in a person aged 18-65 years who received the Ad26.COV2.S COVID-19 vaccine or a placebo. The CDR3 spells CASTPLVLAGLSDEQFF. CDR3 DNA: TGTGCCAGCACCCCTTTGGTTCTAGCGGGCTTAAGCGATGAGCAGTTCTTC.